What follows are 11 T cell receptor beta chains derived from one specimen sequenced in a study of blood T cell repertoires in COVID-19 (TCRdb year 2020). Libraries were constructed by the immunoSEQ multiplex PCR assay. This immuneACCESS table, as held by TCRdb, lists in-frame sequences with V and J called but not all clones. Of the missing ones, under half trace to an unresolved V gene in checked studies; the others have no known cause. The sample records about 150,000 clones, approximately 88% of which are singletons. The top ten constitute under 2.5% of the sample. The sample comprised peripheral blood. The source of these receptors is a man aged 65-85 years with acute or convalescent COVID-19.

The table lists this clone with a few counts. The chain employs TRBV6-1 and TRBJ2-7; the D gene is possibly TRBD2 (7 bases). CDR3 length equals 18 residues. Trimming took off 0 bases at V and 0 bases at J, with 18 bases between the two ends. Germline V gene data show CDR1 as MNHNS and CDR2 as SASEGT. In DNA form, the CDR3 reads TGTGCCAGCAGTGAAGCGCTTCTAGGGGGGGCCCACTCCTACGAGCAGTACTTC. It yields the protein CASSEALLGGAHSYEQYF.

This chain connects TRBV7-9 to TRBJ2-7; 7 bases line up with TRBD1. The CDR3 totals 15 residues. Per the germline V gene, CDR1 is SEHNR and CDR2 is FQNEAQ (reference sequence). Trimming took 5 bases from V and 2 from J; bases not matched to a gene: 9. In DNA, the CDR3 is TGTGCCAGCAGCCCCCCCCGACAGGGTACCTACGAGCAGTACTTC. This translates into CASSPPRQGTYEQYF.

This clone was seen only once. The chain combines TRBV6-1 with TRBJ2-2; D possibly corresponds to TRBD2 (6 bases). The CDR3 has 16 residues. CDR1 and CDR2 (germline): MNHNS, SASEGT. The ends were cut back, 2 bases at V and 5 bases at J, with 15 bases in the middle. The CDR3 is CASSEFGGVVTGELFF. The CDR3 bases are TGTGCCAGCAGTGAATTCGGGGGAGTAGTAACCGGGGAGCTGTTTTTT.

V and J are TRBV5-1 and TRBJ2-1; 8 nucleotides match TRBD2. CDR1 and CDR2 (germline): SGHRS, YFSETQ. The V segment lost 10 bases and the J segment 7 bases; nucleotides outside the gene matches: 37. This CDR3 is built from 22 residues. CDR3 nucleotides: TGCGCCCCCGCATGGGGGGACCGGGGCCCGGGGGGGGGTCTAGCGATCGATAATGAGCAGTTCTTC. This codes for CAPAWGDRGPGGGLAIDNEQFF.

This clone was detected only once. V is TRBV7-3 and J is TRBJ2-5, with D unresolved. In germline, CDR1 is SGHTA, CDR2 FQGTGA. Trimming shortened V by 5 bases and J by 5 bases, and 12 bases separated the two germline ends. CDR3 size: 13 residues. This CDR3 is CASSPEARETQYF. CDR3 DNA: TGTGCCAGCAGCCCCGAGGCTAGGGAGACCCAGTACTTC.

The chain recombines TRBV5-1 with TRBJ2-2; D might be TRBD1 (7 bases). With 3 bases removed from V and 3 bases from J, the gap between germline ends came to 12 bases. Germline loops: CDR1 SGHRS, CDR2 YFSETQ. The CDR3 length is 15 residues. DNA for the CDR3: TGCGCCAGCAGCTCCACCAGGGGGGACACCGGGGAGCTGTTTTTT. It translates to CASSSTRGDTGELFF.

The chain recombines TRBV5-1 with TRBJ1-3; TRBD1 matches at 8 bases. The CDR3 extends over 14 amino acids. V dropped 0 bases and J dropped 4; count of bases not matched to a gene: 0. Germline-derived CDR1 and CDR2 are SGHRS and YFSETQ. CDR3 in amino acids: CASSLGDRGNTIYF. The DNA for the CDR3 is TGCGCCAGCAGCTTGGGGGACAGGGGAAACACCATATATTTT.

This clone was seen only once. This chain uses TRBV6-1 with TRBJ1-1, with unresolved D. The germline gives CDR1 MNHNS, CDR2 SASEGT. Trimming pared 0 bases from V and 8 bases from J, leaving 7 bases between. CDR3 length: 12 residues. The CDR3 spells CASSEARLEAFF. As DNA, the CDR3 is TGTGCCAGCAGTGAAGCCAGGTTGGAAGCTTTCTTT.

Here the CDR3 reads CASIERDGTGATEAFF. CDR3 DNA sequence: TGTGCCAGCATCGAACGAGACGGGACAGGGGCAACTGAAGCTTTCTTT. The V gene is TRBV7-9, the J gene TRBJ1-1; TRBD1 matches at 10 bases. This CDR3 comprises 16 residues. Looked up from germline, CDR1 is SEHNR and CDR2 is FQNEAQ (reference sequence). The V gene end was trimmed by 7 bases and the J gene end by 5 bases; junction bases not matched to a gene: 13.

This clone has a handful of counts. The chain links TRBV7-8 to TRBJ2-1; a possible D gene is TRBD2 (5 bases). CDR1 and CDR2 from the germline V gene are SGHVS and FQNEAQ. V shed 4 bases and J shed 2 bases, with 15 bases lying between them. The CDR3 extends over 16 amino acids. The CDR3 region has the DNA TGTGCCAGCAGCTCCCGGCGCCTAGCTCCCTACAATGAGCAGTTCTTC. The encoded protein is CASSSRRLAPYNEQFF.

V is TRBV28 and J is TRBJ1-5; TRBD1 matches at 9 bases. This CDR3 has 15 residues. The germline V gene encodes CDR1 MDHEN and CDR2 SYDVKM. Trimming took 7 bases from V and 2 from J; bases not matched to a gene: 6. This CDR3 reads CASTQGDRGNQPQHF. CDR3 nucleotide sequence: TGTGCCAGCACCCAAGGGGACAGGGGCAATCAGCCCCAGCATTTT.